Listed here are 21 T cell receptor beta chains from one sample, sequenced in a study of preoperative IRX-2 immunotherapy in early breast cancer. The repertoire was sequenced with immunoSEQ multiplex PCR; TCRdb's copy has only in-frame clones and lacks some. The table shows under 50,000 clones, with 65% to 90% occurring only once. Treatment indicated: preoperative locoregional IRX-2 cytokine immunotherapy. The sample was lymph node tissue, taken after IRX-2 immunotherapy. These receptors were collected from a human donor with breast cancer.

The CDR3 nucleotides are TGTGCCAGCAGTCCAATCACGGGGAGGACTGAAGCTTTCTTT. Translating it yields CASSPITGRTEAFF. The V and J genes are TRBV6-8 and TRBJ1-1; D is unresolved. The CDR3 covers 14 residues. Germline CDR1 is MNHGY and CDR2 is SAAAGT. V was pared by 5 bases and J by 5 bases, with 15 bases between.

The chain couples TRBV30 to TRBJ2-2; D is ambiguous. Germline values: CDR1 GTSNPN, CDR2 SVGIG (reference sequence). The CDR3 runs to 16 residues. V lost 0 bases, J lost 4 bases, and 15 bases lay in between. CDR3 loop: CAWSVWGRSGTGELFF. In DNA form, the CDR3 reads TGTGCCTGGAGTGTATGGGGTCGGTCGGGCACCGGGGAGCTGTTTTTT.

This clone has a single count. V is TRBV6-8 and J is TRBJ1-3; TRBD1 agrees at 9 bases. CDR3 size: 13 residues. Germline trimming cut 10 bases from V and 4 bases from J; bases unmatched to any gene: 5. Germline assignment: CDR1 MNHGY and CDR2 SAAAGT. This CDR3 reads CANRDREGNTIYF. CDR3 nucleotide sequence: TGTGCCAATAGGGACAGGGAAGGAAACACCATATATTTT.

J is TRBJ1-2 and V is TRBV29-1; D unresolved. This CDR3 has 12 amino acids. V gave up 7 bases and J gave up 4 bases, with 13 bases separating them. CDR1 SQVTM and CDR2 ANQGSEA come from the germline V gene. The CDR3, as DNA: TGCAGCGCCCTAGAGATCAGCTATGGCTACACCTTC. This encodes CSALEISYGYTF.

V is TRBV29-1 and J is TRBJ1-2; a possible D gene is TRBD1 (6 bases). Trimming took off 0 bases at V and 4 bases at J, with 15 bases between the two ends. Per the germline V gene, CDR1 is SQVTM and CDR2 is ANQGSEA. The CDR3 is 15 residues long. This CDR3 is CSVEDPRTALYGYTF. CDR3 DNA sequence: TGCAGCGTTGAAGATCCACGGACAGCTCTCTATGGCTACACCTTC.

The chain has TRBV19 and TRBJ2-6; 7 bases align to TRBD1. Germline V gives CDR1 LNHDA, CDR2 SQIVND (reference sequence). The CDR3 is 16 residues long. With 5 bases clipped from V and 4 bases from J, the junction kept 8 bases outside the gene matches. CDR3 DNA: TGTGCCAGTAGTGCTCGTACAGGGGTAGGGGCCAACGTCCTGACTTTC. Translating gives CASSARTGVGANVLTF. Looking up the rest from reference TRBV19 and TRBJ2-6 gives the full variable domain: DGGITQSPKYLFRKEGQNVTLSCEQNLNHDAMYWYRQDPGQGLRLIYYSQIVNDFQKGDIAEGYSVSREKKESFPLTVTSAQKNPTAFYLCASSARTGVGANVLTFGAGSRLTVL.

The V gene is TRBV19, the J gene TRBJ2-3, with 8 bases matching TRBD1. Germline CDR1 and CDR2: LNHDA and SQIVND (reference sequence). The CDR3 length is 14 residues. The V gene end was trimmed by 7 bases and the J gene end by 6 bases; junction bases not matched to a gene: 9. DNA of the CDR3: TGTGCCAGTACCGGACAGGGATCATCGGATACGCAGTATTTT. This sequence encodes CASTGQGSSDTQYF.

The V call is TRBV5-1, the J call TRBJ1-2; 8 nucleotides agree with TRBD1. CDR3 length: 14 residues. Trimming removed 4 bases from V and 8 bases from J; junction bases left unmatched: 10. Germline assignment: CDR1 SGHRS and CDR2 YFSETQ. The CDR3 is CASSLGQGPNGYTF. Written as DNA, the CDR3 is TGCGCCAGCAGCCTCGGACAGGGACCTAACGGCTACACCTTC. The full variable domain, in which reference TRBV5-1 and TRBJ1-2 provide the parts outside the CDR3, is KAGVTQTPRYLIKTRGQQVTLSCSPISGHRSVSWYQQTPGQGLQFLFEYFSETQRNKGNFPGRFSGRQFSNSRSEMNVSTLELGDSALYLCASSLGQGPNGYTFGSGTRLTVV.

The chain combines TRBV2 with TRBJ1-6; D unresolved. V was clipped by 4 bases and J by 6 bases, with 10 bases between them. The CDR3 length is 14 residues. From germline, CDR1 is SNHLY and CDR2 FYNNEI. In DNA form, the CDR3 reads TGTGCCAGCAGTGGTCCAGGACTTAATTCACCCCTCCACTTT. It codes for CASSGPGLNSPLHF.

The chain employs TRBV9 and TRBJ2-7; 7 nucleotides agree with TRBD1. This CDR3 is built from 16 residues. V was pared by 6 bases and J by 4 bases, with 16 bases of the junction left unmatched. Germline V CDR1 and CDR2: SGDLS, YYNGEE. CDR3 DNA: TGTGCCAGCACTCAAATAGGGACAGTTGAAGTTTACGAGCAGTACTTC. Translated: CASTQIGTVEVYEQYF.

In nucleotides, the CDR3 is TGTGCCAGCAGCTGGGGACAGGGGGTATCTAGGAACACTGAAGCTTTCTTT. Translation: CASSWGQGVSRNTEAFF. The rearrangement uses TRBV11-3 and TRBJ1-1; 11 bases are shared with TRBD1. The CDR3 is 17 amino acids. CDR1 is SGHNT and CDR2 is YENEEA in the germline V gene. Trimming cost V 4 bases and J 1 base; bases outside gene matches: 8.

The rearrangement links TRBV11-3 to TRBJ1-3; D might be TRBD1 (6 bases). The V end was cut by 5 bases, the J end by 0 bases, with 17 bases between. Germline CDR1 is SGHNT and CDR2 is YENEEA. This CDR3 is built from 17 residues. CDR3 bases: TGTGCCAGCAGCGTAAACTTTCAGGGGAGCTCTGGAAACACCATATATTTT. This sequence encodes CASSVNFQGSSGNTIYF. The full variable domain, in which reference TRBV11-3 and TRBJ1-3 provide the parts outside the CDR3, is EAGVVQSPRYKIIEKKQPVAFWCNPISGHNTLYWYLQNLGQGPELLIRYENEEAVDDSQLPKDRFSAERLKGVDSTLKIQPAELGDSAVYLCASSVNFQGSSGNTIYFGEGSWLTVV.

The DNA of the CDR3 is TGTGCCAGCAGCGAGACTTTAGATAGCAATCAGCCCCAGCATTTT. Translation gives CASSETLDSNQPQHF. The chain has TRBV11-3 and TRBJ1-5; D not certain. The CDR3 totals 15 residues. The germline V gene has CDR1 SGHNT and CDR2 YENEEA. The V end lost 5 bases, the J end lost 0 bases, and 11 bases lay between the germline ends.

This rearrangement joins TRBV7-5 to TRBJ1-2; the table's TRBD1 call for D was not verified on the DNA. TRBV7-5 is recorded as a pseudogene. CDR3 length equals 14 residues. The CDR3 nucleotides are TGTGCCAGCAGCGAGAGACAGGGGGCCTATGGCTACACCTTC. Its translation is CASSERQGAYGYTF.

The genes are TRBV6-8 and TRBJ1-2, with D hard to call. From germline, CDR1 is MNHGY and CDR2 SAAAGT. The CDR3 has 16 residues. The V end lost 5 bases, the J end lost 4 bases, and 20 bases lay between the germline ends. The CDR3 loop is CASSGGSYELLYGYTF. In DNA, the CDR3 is TGTGCCAGCAGTGGAGGCAGTTACGAGCTTCTCTATGGCTACACCTTC.

The chain has TRBV11-3 and TRBJ2-1; D is perhaps TRBD1 (5 bases). This CDR3 region has 15 residues. Germline V gene lookup returns CDR1 SGHNT and CDR2 YENEEA. V shed 3 bases and J shed 9 bases, with 18 bases lying between them. DNA of the CDR3: TGTGCCAGCAGCTTGGACAAGGGTATCACCCTTGAGCAGTTCTTC. Encoded protein: CASSLDKGITLEQFF.

Notes on this clone: One end of the junction fails to match germline, which may point to a read error. J is TRBJ1-4 and V is TRBV19, with 8 bases that match TRBD1. Germline V gene lookup returns CDR1 LNHDA and CDR2 SQIVND (reference sequence). The CDR3 totals 12 residues. In DNA, the CDR3 is TGTGCCAGTAGTATGGTGGGACAGGACGGGATTTTT. Amino acids: CASSMVGQDGIF.

The chain combines TRBV6-8 with TRBJ1-4; D unresolved. The germline CDR1 and CDR2 sequences are MNHGY and SAAAGT. There are 15 residues in the CDR3. V was shortened by 2 bases and J by 0 bases, with 7 bases between the two germline ends. The CDR3 protein is CASSYDSATNEKLFF. As DNA, the CDR3 is TGTGCCAGCAGTTACGACTCAGCAACTAATGAAAAACTGTTTTTT.

V is TRBV6-7 and J is TRBJ1-2; 10 bases are shared with TRBD1. TRBV6-7 counts as an open reading frame of uncertain function. CDR3 size: 16 residues. J lost 4 bases, V lost 6 bases, and 11 bases had no gene match. CDR3 sequence: CASRETGQGNLYGYTF. CDR3 coding DNA: TGTGCCAGCAGAGAGACGGGACAGGGGAACCTCTATGGCTACACCTTC.

The CDR3: CASSQDLYGTGYGYTF. The CDR3 region has the DNA TGCGCCAGCAGCCAAGATCTCTACGGGACAGGGTATGGCTACACCTTC. The chain combines TRBV1 with TRBJ1-2; TRBD1, as called in the table, went unchecked against the DNA. TRBV1 is classified as a pseudogene. This CDR3 contains 16 residues.

The rearrangement joins TRBV7-1 to TRBJ2-2; D is uncertain. Being an ORF, TRBV7-1 has a function that is uncertain. Trimming cost V 5 bases and J 1 base, with 14 bases left between them. This CDR3 contains 16 residues. The DNA for the CDR3 is TGTGCCAGCAGCCCGACCCCATCGGGGAACACCGGGGAGCTGTTTTTT. The encoded protein is CASSPTPSGNTGELFF.